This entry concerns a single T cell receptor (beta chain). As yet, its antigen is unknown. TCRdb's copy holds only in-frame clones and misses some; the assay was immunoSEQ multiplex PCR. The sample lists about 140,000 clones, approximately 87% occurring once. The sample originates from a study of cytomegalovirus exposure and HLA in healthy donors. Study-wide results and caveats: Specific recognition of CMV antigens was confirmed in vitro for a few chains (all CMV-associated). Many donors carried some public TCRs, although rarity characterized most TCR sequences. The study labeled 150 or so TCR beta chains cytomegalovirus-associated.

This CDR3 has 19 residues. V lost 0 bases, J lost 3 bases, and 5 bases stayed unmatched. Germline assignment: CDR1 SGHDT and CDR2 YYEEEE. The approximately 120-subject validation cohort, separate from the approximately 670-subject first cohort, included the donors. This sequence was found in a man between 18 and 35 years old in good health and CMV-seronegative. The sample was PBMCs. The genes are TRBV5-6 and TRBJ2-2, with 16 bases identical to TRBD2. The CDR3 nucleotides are TGTGCCAGCAGCTTGGTGGGACTAGCGGGAGGGCCATACACCGGGGAGCTGTTTTTT. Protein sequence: CASSLVGLAGGPYTGELFF.